Listed below are T cell receptor beta chains from one sample, sequenced in a study of CD8+ T cells in alopecia areata. Here immunoSEQ multiplex PCR was the method, and the copy in TCRdb shows in-frame clones only, minus some. The top ten clones hold around 14% of a sample with under 200,000 clones, roughly 60% of them seen once. This specimen was CD4+ T cells sorted from blood, taken at week 24, from a patient treated with tofacitinib. All receptors come from a human donor with alopecia areata. CDR3s include the opening cysteine and the closing phenylalanine or tryptophan. D genes are given only for firm matches. Where a row states a size, it is once, few, many or the class of an expanded clone; other rows omit it.

CDR3nt: TGTGCCTGTGGGGGGCCTATTTCCACTGAAGCTTTCTTT
CDR3aa: CACGGPISTEAFF
d_gene: .
j_gene: TRBJ1-1
abundance: .
v_gene: TRBV30

CDR3nt: TGTGCCAGCAGTTACTCGGTTCAGGACTACGAGCAGTACTTC
CDR3aa: CASSYSVQDYEQYF
d_gene: .
j_gene: TRBJ2-7
abundance: few
v_gene: TRBV6-5

CDR3nt: TGTGCCACCGGAGCGGGGGGTTGGGATGAGCAGTTCTTC
CDR3aa: CATGAGGWDEQFF
d_gene: TRBD2
j_gene: TRBJ2-1
abundance: .
v_gene: TRBV15

CDR3nt: TGTGCCAGCAGCTTAAGTTGGGACCAACCCCAGCATTTT
CDR3aa: CASSLSWDQPQHF
d_gene: .
j_gene: TRBJ1-5
abundance: .
v_gene: TRBV11-2

CDR3nt: TGTGCCAGCAGCGTCGGGGGCATGAACACCGGGGAGCTGTTTTTT
CDR3aa: CASSVGGMNTGELFF
d_gene: .
j_gene: TRBJ2-2
abundance: .
v_gene: TRBV5-4

CDR3nt: TGCAGCGTTGAACGGGGTGAGGGCACTGAAGCTTTCTTT
CDR3aa: CSVERGEGTEAFF
d_gene: .
j_gene: TRBJ1-1
abundance: once
v_gene: TRBV29-1

CDR3nt: TGTGCCAGCAGCAGGGGTCCTGGGGAGCAGTACTTC
CDR3aa: CASSRGPGEQYF
d_gene: .
j_gene: TRBJ2-7
abundance: once
v_gene: TRBV6-5

CDR3nt: TGCAGCGTTGATAGAGTCCCGGTTTGGAACACTGAAGCTTTCTTT
CDR3aa: CSVDRVPVWNTEAFF
d_gene: .
j_gene: TRBJ1-1
abundance: .
v_gene: TRBV29-1

CDR3nt: TGCGCCAGCAGCCAAGGGGAGGGTACGGTATGGACCGGGGAGCTGTTTTTT
CDR3aa: CASSQGEGTVWTGELFF
d_gene: TRBD2
j_gene: TRBJ2-2
abundance: .
v_gene: TRBV4-1

CDR3nt: TGCGCCAGCAGCCAAGACGGGGGGGCCGTCGTTAATGAGCAGTTCTTC
CDR3aa: CASSQDGGAVVNEQFF
d_gene: TRBD2
j_gene: TRBJ2-1
abundance: .
v_gene: TRBV5-1